This T cell receptor (beta chain) was profiled in a study of blood T cells in healthy people across ages. Study-level findings and limits: From one million sequenced T cells, diversity estimates were lower bounds. With age, beta diversity per million T cells declined roughly linearly, significantly by 40.

They isolated at least 6 million PBMCs from each sample. Trimming left V 5 bases short and J 5 bases short, with 11 bases between. This CDR3 comprises 12 residues. In germline, CDR1 is DFQATT, CDR2 SNEGSKA (reference sequence). Of note for this clonotype: Its specificity is unknown.

Alongside a J-beta primer mix, a sample-barcoded 5' primer served in a second PCR lasting about 7 to 12 cycles. TCRdb called the 5' RACE reads again in MiXCR, with one record for every CDR3 protein. The sample yields hundreds of thousands of distinct CDR3 sequences, about a fifth seen once. This chain connects TRBV20-1 to TRBJ2-3; no definite D call. The sequence derives from a man between 65 and 79 years old in good health. The sample comprised blood. CDR3 DNA: TGCAGTGCTGCCGAAGGCGGAGATACGCAGTATTTT. This gives the protein CSAAEGGDTQYF.